This T cell receptor beta chain emerged from a study of regulatory T cells in long-lasting Graves disease (dated by TCRdb to 2020 to 2022). General notes on the study: Newly diagnosed Graves' disease patients had taken antithyroid drugs for less than 3 months. This study used TCR sequencing and RNA sequencing of peripheral blood to compare persistent Graves' disease patients against newly diagnosed Graves' disease patients. The study was conducted in China and was registered as a clinical trial. A total of around 35 samples underwent TCR sequencing, from roughly 13 patients with persistent Graves' disease and 20 or so patients with newly diagnosed Graves' disease.

Including cysteine and phenylalanine, the CDR3 has 14 amino acids. CDR3 DNA is the only sequence kept; it has 42 bases, read in frame from the first base. The germline V and J ends show losses of 4 bases and 8 bases respectively, and no gene match explains 6 bases of the junction. CDR1 SGHVS and CDR2 FQNEAQ were looked up in the germline V gene. Library construction relied on multiplex PCR. This sample was sequenced with an Illumina HiSeq 4000. CDR3 regions were amplified by Arm-PCR with iRepertoire HTBI primers to construct TCR beta libraries. Gel purification was performed on PCR products prior to sequencing. On the study's bioinformatics: Across samples, 62 TRBV and roughly 15 TRBJ segments were identified and used for gene usage analysis of CDR3 amino acid clonotypes. Filtered high-quality paired reads were merged into contigs using COPE and FqMerger. Contigs were aligned with BLAST to IMGT TRBV, TRBD and TRBJ reference genes, and CDR3 was defined per IMGT. Highly expanded clones were defined as clonotypes with a frequency above 0.1%. Shannon entropy was used to measure repertoire diversity, and the Gini coefficient was used to measure V-J evenness. A clonotype was considered public if more than one individual shared it. TCRdb reanalyzed the raw reads on its own, using fastp at Q25 for trimming and MiXCR for clone calling, and kept in-frame beta chains. Rows with one shared CDR3 protein collapse into an entry with the most common genes and DNA. Here the V and J calls rest on TCRdb's processing, not on the authors' analysis. The table for this sample lists 360,000 or so distinct CDR3 sequences; 16% of them were counted only once. Of the sample, about 32% is held by the ten largest clones.

In its sample, this clonotype was seen once. It lacks a known antigen. There are no base qualities to consult, and no much larger clone falls within one base. A single read offers scant evidence. Explained via the paper, the time point label denotes: newly diagnosed GD, antithyroid drugs for less than 3 months. For both TCR sequencing and RNA sequencing, RNA was extracted from PBMCs using TRIzol. Graves' disease was diagnosed according to American Thyroid Association guidelines. Recruitment of patients was carried out at an endocrinology department in Xi'an, China. Each patient gave approximately 8.8 milliliters of peripheral blood, collected in an EDTA anticoagulant tube. Ficoll Paque Plus density gradient separation was used to isolate PBMCs, and no further T cell sorting was done. An Agilent 2100 Bioanalyzer and agarose gel were used to check RNA quality, while a NanoDrop 2000 measured RNA concentration.

The research as a whole found: The authors noted that the small sample size was a limitation that may lower accuracy. Sequencing and analysis were restricted to the TCR beta chain. Compared with newly diagnosed patients, persistent Graves' disease patients had lower TCR Shannon entropy and fewer highly expanded clones, which suggests clonal expansion. Patients with persistent disease shared more public clonotypes (approximately 2,500) than newly diagnosed patients did (966). Only peripheral blood was studied, because thyroid tissue, the primary lesion, was inaccessible. TRBV28, TRBJ1-2 and TRBJ2-5 were preferentially used in persistent disease, while TRBV20-1 and TRBJ2-1 were favored in newly diagnosed disease.

This sample was also put to use in a study of T cells in Graves' hyperthyroidism and ophthalmopathy. In that second paper, the authors write: Graves' hyperthyroidism was defined as stable when no progression to ophthalmopathy occurred over 18 months of follow-up. Hyperthyroidism patients were newly diagnosed, had a disease duration of under 2 months, and were aged 18 to 65 years. Patients with uncontrolled infections, other autoimmune diseases, pregnancy or lactation were excluded. Diagnoses relied on clinical symptoms, serum thyroxine and TRAb, thyroid ultrasound and orbital computed tomography. The first round of RT-PCR for the TCR CDR3 was performed with the HTBI primer set and the Qiagen OneStep RT-PCR kit. Blood samples also contained most of the expanded thyroid clonotypes (frequency above 0.001), which suggests that blood repertoires may reflect thyroid immune responses. Ophthalmopathy was separated from stable hyperthyroidism by a 13 V-J signature model, with about 86% sensitivity and approximately 81% specificity obtained in cross-validation and 80%/75% obtained in testing. In validation, the model predicted progression to ophthalmopathy a median of around six months before onset, with about 64% sensitivity and roughly 72% specificity. A discovery cohort of about a hundred patients, about 43 with Graves' ophthalmopathy and fewer than 65 with stable Graves' hyperthyroidism, was used to find distinguishing TCR V-J signatures. Whether ophthalmopathy could be predicted prospectively was tested in an independent validation cohort made up of under 20 hyperthyroidism patients plus 17 patients who later progressed to ophthalmopathy. The roughly 91 discovery patients were randomly divided into training and test sets at a 7:3 ratio. The study also compared thyroid tissue and blood T-cell repertoires from over 5 Graves' hyperthyroidism patients. After blood sampling, hyperthyroidism patients were treated with methimazole at a starting dose of 30 mg daily, and ophthalmopathy patients were treated with high-dose intravenous methylprednisolone. A second multiplex PCR round built the libraries, followed by size selection and purification. Sequencing of the libraries was done on an Illumina HiSeq2000 using paired-end 100 bp reads. SOAPnuke was used to process the raw data, removing reads that contained adapters or uncalled bases, had a mean Phred below 15, or lacked an exact match to the constant primer or identifier. COPE v1.2.5 was used to merge high-quality paired reads, and clonotypes were defined as unique nucleotide sequences. Clonotypes were aligned to IMGT TRBV, TRBD and TRBJ reference segments using MiTCR v1.1. The analysis included only V-J combinations with a frequency above 0.0001, which together covered 99.2% of the repertoires. The TCS score was defined as the ratio of F50 (clonal expansion) to E x V (chaos), calculated using BLOSUM62-based TCRdist between CDR3 peptides within each V-J. Welch's t-statistics and random forest reduced 500 to 550 V-J features to 10 to 15, which were used in a naive Bayes classifier (R e1071). No statistical method was used to fix the sample size in advance, and group allocation was not hidden from the investigators. The paper reports TCR Vbeta CDR3 sequencing of some 140 peripheral blood samples: approximately 41 ophthalmopathy, under 80 hyperthyroidism and around 17 progressor patients.

This clonotype originated in a man aged 35 to 55 with Graves disease. Donor details come from another sample of the same person, matched by shared clones. This receptor chain uses TRBV7-8 and TRBJ1-4, and 8 junction bases match TRBD1. Sequences were derived from peripheral blood mononuclear cells (PBMCs), sampled at new diagnosis, from a patient treated with antithyroid drugs. The CDR3 sequence is CASSYQGAGEKLFF. The DNA sequence reads TGTGCCAGCAGCTACCAGGGGGCCGGAGAAAAACTGTTTTTT. The CDR3 plus the reference TRBV7-8 and TRBJ1-4 genes for the other parts give the full variable domain: GAGVSQSPRYKVAKRGQDVALRCDPISGHVSLFWYQQALGQGPEFLTYFQNEAQLDKSGLPSDRFFAERPEGSVSTLKIQRTQQEDSAVYLCASSYQGAGEKLFFGSGTQLSVL.